The 10 T cell receptor beta chains reported below all come from one sample, sequenced in a study of technical replicates of blood from a few donors. Sequencing used immunoSEQ multiplex PCR; TCRdb keeps in-frame clones, though not all of them. The sample yields tens of thousands of clones, about 92% seen once. The sample comprised PBMCs. These receptors all come from a human donor in good health. Some clones in this sample may be carry-over from other donors' samples.

CDR3 sequence reads: CASRDLGGRSSYEQYF. The CDR3 bases are TGTGCCAGTAGAGATCTCGGCGGTAGAAGCTCCTACGAGCAGTACTTC. V and J are TRBV19 and TRBJ2-7; no clear D. Germline V gene data show CDR1 as LNHDA and CDR2 as SQIVND (reference sequence). Between the trimmed V and J ends, which lost 6 bases and 0 bases, there was a span of 18 bases. This CDR3 is 16 amino acids long.

The chain uses TRBV5-4 and TRBJ1-5; maybe TRBD1 (6 bases). Trimming removed 3 bases from V and 5 bases from J, with 15 bases in between. Germline CDR1 reads SGHNT; CDR2 reads YYREEE (reference sequence). The CDR3 loop spans 15 amino acids. The CDR3 here is CASSSRGTLYQPQHF. The CDR3 DNA is TGTGCCAGCAGCTCGAGGGGGACACTCTATCAGCCCCAGCATTTT.

The chain employs TRBV7-9 and TRBJ2-7, with 8 bases lining up with TRBD2. The CDR3 contains 13 residues. The junction had 1 base not matched to a gene; V was cut back by 4 bases and J by 2 bases. CDR1 and CDR2 (germline): SEHNR, FQNEAQ (reference sequence). The CDR3 DNA is TGTGCCAGCAGCTCCGGGAGGGCCTACGAGCAGTACTTC. Its protein product is CASSSGRAYEQYF.

This clone was observed a handful of times. The V call is TRBV18, the J call TRBJ1-1; tentative D call: TRBD1 (5 bases). Germline V CDR1 and CDR2: KGHSH, LQKENI. V was clipped by 3 bases and J by 3 bases, with 11 bases between them. This CDR3 region has 14 residues. The CDR3 nucleotides are TGTGCCAGCTCACCCGTTCCGGGGGACACTGAAGCTTTCTTT. It codes for CASSPVPGDTEAFF.

This clone was detected only once. The chain combines TRBV27 with TRBJ2-1; D may be TRBD1 (6 bases). V was cut by 5 bases and J by 9 bases, with 17 bases left in between. The CDR3 covers 14 residues. CDR1 is MNHEY and CDR2 is SMNVEV in the germline V gene (reference sequence). CDR3 sequence: CASSRWQGILEQFF. DNA of the CDR3: TGTGCCAGCAGTCGGTGGCAGGGGATCCTTGAGCAGTTCTTC.

CDR3 residues: CASSTLLEDEQFF. CDR3 coding DNA: TGTGCCAGCAGCACGCTACTAGAGGATGAGCAGTTCTTC. The genes are TRBV7-6 and TRBJ2-1, with D possibly being TRBD2 (5 bases). This CDR3 region has 13 residues. Trimming left V 5 bases short and J 8 bases short, with 13 bases between. Germline V CDR1 and CDR2: SGHVS, FNYEAQ.

The chain recombines TRBV30 with TRBJ1-3, with a possible D match to TRBD1 (6 bases). This CDR3 has 14 residues. Germline values: CDR1 GTSNPN, CDR2 SVGIG (reference sequence). V was cut by 0 bases and J by 8 bases, with 14 bases left in between. The DNA for the CDR3 is TGTGCCTGGAGTGTAGGTCGAGAGGGGGACACCATATATTTT. It translates to CAWSVGREGDTIYF.

This clone is a singleton in its sample. This sequence joins TRBV5-6 and TRBJ1-1; the D gene is possibly TRBD1 (6 bases). The V end lost 4 bases, the J end lost 0 bases, and 10 bases lay between the germline ends. The germline V gene has CDR1 SGHDT and CDR2 YYEEEE. The CDR3 is made up of 14 amino acids. The CDR3: CASSGQKMNTEAFF. The CDR3 coding sequence is TGTGCCAGCAGCGGACAGAAAATGAACACTGAAGCTTTCTTT.

The chain couples TRBV4-2 to TRBJ1-5; the match to TRBD1 covers 8 bases. The CDR3 has 18 amino acids. Per the germline V gene, CDR1 is LGHNA and CDR2 is YNFKEQ. After removal of 0 bases from V and 6 bases from J, the junction contained 13 bases not matched to a gene. The CDR3 bases are TGTGCCAGCAGCCAAGATAAGGCCAGGGGGCCAGGGGGTCAGCCCCAGCATTTT. This gives the protein CASSQDKARGPGGQPQHF.

This chain joins TRBV11-2 and TRBJ2-7; D gene ambiguous. Germline V CDR1 and CDR2: SGHAT, FQNNGV. The CDR3 sequence is 14 residues long. Trimming shortened V by 1 base and J by 4 bases, and 11 bases separated the two germline ends. CDR3 loop: CASSLGYGPYEQYF. The CDR3 coding sequence is TGTGCCAGCAGCTTAGGGTACGGTCCATACGAGCAGTACTTC.